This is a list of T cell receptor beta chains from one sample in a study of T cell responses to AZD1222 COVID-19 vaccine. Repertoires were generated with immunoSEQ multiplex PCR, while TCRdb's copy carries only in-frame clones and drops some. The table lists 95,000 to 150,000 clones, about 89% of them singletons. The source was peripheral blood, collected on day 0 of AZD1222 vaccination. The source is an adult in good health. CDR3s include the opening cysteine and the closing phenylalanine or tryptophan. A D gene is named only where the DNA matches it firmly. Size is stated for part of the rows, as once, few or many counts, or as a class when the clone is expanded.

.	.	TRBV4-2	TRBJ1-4	TGTGCCAGCAGCCAAGTAGCGCCCCAAGTTGTGGCAACTAATGAAAAACTGTTTTTT	CASSQVAPQVVATNEKLFF
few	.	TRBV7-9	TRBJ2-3	TGTGCCGGAGACAGAGGGGGAAGCACAGATACGCAGTATTTT	CAGDRGGSTDTQYF
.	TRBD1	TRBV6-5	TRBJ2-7	TGTGCCATATCCGGGACAGCCTCCTACGAGCAGTACTTC	CAISGTASYEQYF
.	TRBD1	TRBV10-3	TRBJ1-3	TGTGCCATCAGTGACCCGGGACAGGGGATATCTATCTCTGGAAACACCATATATTTT	CAISDPGQGISISGNTIYF
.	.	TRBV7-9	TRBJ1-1	TGTGCCAGCAGCTCCAACCACTACCCTAGCGGTGAAGCTTTCTTT	CASSSNHYPSGEAFF
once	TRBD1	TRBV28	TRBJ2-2	TGTGCCAGCATCAGGGACAGATTAAACACCGGGGAGCTGTTTTTT	CASIRDRLNTGELFF
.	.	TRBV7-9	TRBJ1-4	TGTGCCAGCAGCTTAGCATCGACTAATGAAAAACTGTTTTTT	CASSLASTNEKLFF
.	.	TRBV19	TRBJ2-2	TGTGCCAGTAGTGCCCGACCAGACGCCGGGGAGCTGTTTTTT	CASSARPDAGELFF
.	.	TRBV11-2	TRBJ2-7	TGTGCCAGCAGCCTCCAACTAAACTCCTACGAGCAGTACTTC	CASSLQLNSYEQYF
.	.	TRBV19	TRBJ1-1	TGTGCCAGTAGTCCTGAGCGGAGAGCTGAAGCTTTCTTT	CASSPERRAEAFF
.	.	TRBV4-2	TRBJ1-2	TGTGCCAGCAGCCAGGTTGACAGCAACTATGGCTACACCTTC	CASSQVDSNYGYTF
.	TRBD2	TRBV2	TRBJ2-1	TGTGCCTTATCGAAGGAGCGGGAGGGTGAGCAGTTCTTC	CALSKEREGEQFF
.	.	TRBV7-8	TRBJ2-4	TGTGCCAGCAGCTTAGGGAACATTCAGTACTTC	CASSLGNIQYF
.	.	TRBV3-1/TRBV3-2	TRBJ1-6	TGTGCCAGCAGCCCCAAATCCTTCTCCTATAATTCACCCCTCCACTTT	CASSPKSFSYNSPLHF
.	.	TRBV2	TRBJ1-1	TGTGCACGGGTTGGGAACACTGAAGCTTTCTTT	CARVGNTEAFF
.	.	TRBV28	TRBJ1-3	TGTGCCAGCAGCTCCCCTTCGGGAGTAGGTGGAAACACCATATATTTT	CASSSPSGVGGNTIYF
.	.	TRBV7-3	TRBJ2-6	TGTGCCAGCAGCTTCCAGGGGCCTTCCTCTGGGGCCAACGTCCTGACTTTC	CASSFQGPSSGANVLTF
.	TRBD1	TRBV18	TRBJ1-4	TGTGCCAGCTCACCGGGACAGAATGAAAAACTGTTTTTT	CASSPGQNEKLFF
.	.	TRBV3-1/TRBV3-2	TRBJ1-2	TGTGCCAGCAGCCAGCGTCCAGGGGATCGATATGGCTACACCTTC	CASSQRPGDRYGYTF
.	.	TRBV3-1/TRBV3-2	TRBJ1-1	TGTGCCAGCAGCCAAGGCTCGGACATACGGACTGAAGCTTTCTTT	CASSQGSDIRTEAFF
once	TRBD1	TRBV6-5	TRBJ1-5	TGTGCCAGCAGACGACAGGGAAATAGCAATCAGCCCCAGCATTTT	CASRRQGNSNQPQHF
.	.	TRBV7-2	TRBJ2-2	TGTGCCAGCAGCAAGATCTTAACTAACACCGGGGAGCTGTTTTTT	CASSKILTNTGELFF
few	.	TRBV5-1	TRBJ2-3	TGCGCCAGCGGCACCTACACAGATACGCAGTATTTT	CASGTYTDTQYF
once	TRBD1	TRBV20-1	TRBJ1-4	TGCAGTGCTAGTCCAAGAACGACAGGGGCGTTTTTT	CSASPRTTGAFF
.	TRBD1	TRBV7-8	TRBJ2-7	TGTGCCAGCAGCTTAACGACAGGGTGGGCTTCCTACGAGCAGTACTTC	CASSLTTGWASYEQYF
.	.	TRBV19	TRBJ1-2	TGTGCCAGTACCCCCCAAGGGGGGTATGGCTACACCTTC	CASTPQGGYGYTF
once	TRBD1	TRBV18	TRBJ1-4	TGTGCCAGCTCACCTCTCGTTGCCGGGACAGGGACTGAAAAACTGTTTTTT	CASSPLVAGTGTEKLFF
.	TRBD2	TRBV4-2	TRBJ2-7	TGTGCCAGCAGCGGGATCGGACTAGCGGTTCCCTACGAGCAGTACTTC	CASSGIGLAVPYEQYF
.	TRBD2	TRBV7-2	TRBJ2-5	TGTGCCAGCAGCTTTAGCGGGGGAAACCAAGAGACCCAGTACTTC	CASSFSGGNQETQYF
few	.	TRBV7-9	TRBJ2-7	TGTGCCAGCAGCCGTTCGCGGAGTCAGGAGCAGTACTTC	CASSRSRSQEQYF
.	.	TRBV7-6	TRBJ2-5	TGTGCCAGCAGCTTAAGAGGCTCTAGCGAATTAGAGACCCAGTACTTC	CASSLRGSSELETQYF
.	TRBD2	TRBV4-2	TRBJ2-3	TGTGCCAGCAGCCGGATTAGCGGGGGGTCTCGCGCAGATACGCAGTATTTT	CASSRISGGSRADTQYF
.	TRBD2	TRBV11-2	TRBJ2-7	TGTGCCAGCAGCCCCAGCGGGACCTTATCCTACGAGCAGTACTTC	CASSPSGTLSYEQYF
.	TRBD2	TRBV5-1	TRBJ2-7	TGCGCCAGCAGCTTAAGCGGGGGTTACTCCTACGAGCAGTACTTC	CASSLSGGYSYEQYF
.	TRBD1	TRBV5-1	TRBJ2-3	TGCGCCAGCACCCTTCAGGGGGCCAGCACAGATACGCAGTATTTT	CASTLQGASTDTQYF
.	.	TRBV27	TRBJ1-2	TGTGCCAGCAGTCCCTTGGGGGACATCCAATGGGGCTACACCTTC	CASSPLGDIQWGYTF
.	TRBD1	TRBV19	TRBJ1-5	TGTGCCAGCACCGGGACAGGGGGCCGTCAGCCCCAGCATTTT	CASTGTGGRQPQHF
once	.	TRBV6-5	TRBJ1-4	TGTGCCAGCAGCCTGATAAATGAAAAACTGTTTTTT	CASSLINEKLFF
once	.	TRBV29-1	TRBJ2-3	TGCAGCGCCGACGGGGACTCAGATACGCAGTATTTT	CSADGDSDTQYF
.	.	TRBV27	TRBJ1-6	TGTGCCAGCAGTTTGGTCAATTCACCCCTCCACTTT	CASSLVNSPLHF
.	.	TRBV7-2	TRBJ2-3	TGTGCCAGCAGCTCGAGGGGAGGGGGTCGCACAGATACGCAGTATTTT	CASSSRGGGRTDTQYF
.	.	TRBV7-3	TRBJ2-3	TGTGCCAGCAGCTTAGTCGGGAAAACCCCAGATACGCAGTATTTT	CASSLVGKTPDTQYF
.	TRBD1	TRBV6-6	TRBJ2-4	TGTGCCAGCAGTCCATCGGGACAGCCGGGAGCCAAAAACATTCAGTACTTC	CASSPSGQPGAKNIQYF